Listed here are 20 T cell receptor beta chains from one sample, sequenced in a study of OX40 agonist ivuxolimab in advanced cancers. Profiled with immunoSEQ multiplex PCR; TCRdb holds only in-frame clones, not every one. The data show about 79,000 clones, with around 94% seen just once and 8% to 10% held by the top ten. Sequenced material: CD4+ or CD8+ T cells sorted from blood, taken in a trial of the OX40 agonist ivuxolimab. Every receptor here comes from an adult with an advanced solid tumor such as melanoma, head and neck, liver or kidney cancer.

The chain has TRBV11-2 and TRBJ2-1; 7 bases fit TRBD2. With 8 bases clipped from V and 2 bases from J, the junction kept 0 bases outside the gene matches. Germline CDR1 is SGHAT and CDR2 is FQNNGV. This CDR3 is 12 amino acids long. The DNA of the CDR3 is TGTGCCAGCGGGAGGGCCTACAATGAGCAGTTCTTC. Its protein product is CASGRAYNEQFF.

J is TRBJ1-2 and V is TRBV4-3; no definite D call. Trimming removed 3 bases at V and 1 base at J, with 9 bases between. CDR1 LGHNA and CDR2 YSLEER come from the germline V gene. The CDR3 has 14 amino acids. CDR3: CASSQTGFNYGYTF. For the CDR3, the DNA is TGCGCCAGCAGCCAGACCGGGTTTAACTATGGCTACACCTTC.

The table lists this clone with a count of one. The chain links TRBV7-8 to TRBJ2-1; 9 nucleotides match TRBD2. V was pared by 2 bases and J by 2 bases, with 4 bases of the junction left unmatched. Germline CDR1 and CDR2: SGHVS and FQNEAQ. The CDR3 is 16 amino acids. The CDR3 protein is CASSLFSGGAYNEQFF. CDR3 nucleotides: TGTGCCAGCAGCTTATTTAGCGGGGGAGCCTACAATGAGCAGTTCTTC.

The chain couples TRBV4-3 to TRBJ1-1; TRBD1 is a possible D gene (6 bases). The V end was cut by 4 bases, the J end by 5 bases, with 14 bases between. The CDR3 extends over 14 amino acids. Germline V gene data show CDR1 as LGHNA and CDR2 as YSLEER. CDR3 coding DNA: TGCGCCAGCAGCCGGCAGGCCAGGGGTACTGAAGCTTTCTTT. It codes for CASSRQARGTEAFF.

The chain couples TRBV4-3 to TRBJ2-1; D might be TRBD2 (5 bases). Germline-derived CDR1 and CDR2 are LGHNA and YSLEER. V dropped 4 bases and J dropped 2 bases, with 12 bases sitting between them. This CDR3 is 15 amino acids long. The CDR3 bases are TGCGCCAGCAGCCCCGAGGGTTTCCCCTACAATGAGCAGTTCTTC. Translated: CASSPEGFPYNEQFF.

This chain links TRBV18 with TRBJ1-1; D unclear. The germline gives CDR1 KGHSH, CDR2 LQKENI. The CDR3 covers 16 residues. V lost 0 bases and J 2 bases, leaving 13 bases between the germline ends. DNA of the CDR3: TGTGCCAGCTCACCACCGCTATGGACCTTTAACACTGAAGCTTTCTTT. Protein sequence: CASSPPLWTFNTEAFF.

The chain is built from TRBV19 and TRBJ2-5; D may be TRBD1 (6 bases). The DNA end favors TRBJ2-7, so the J call may be wrong. Germline V lookup: CDR1 LNHDA, CDR2 SQIVND (reference sequence). The CDR3 has 13 residues. For the CDR3, the DNA is TGTGCCAGTAGTCATTCACAGGGCTACGAGCAGTACTTC. This encodes CASSHSQGYEQYF.

The CDR3 is CASSPSPGHPDSEAFF. The CDR3, as DNA: TGCGCCAGCAGCCCCTCCCCGGGACACCCTGACAGTGAAGCTTTCTTT. The chain recombines TRBV5-1 with TRBJ1-1; the D gene is possibly TRBD1 (6 bases). CDR1 and CDR2 from the germline V gene are SGHRS and YFSETQ. Between the trimmed V and J ends, which lost 4 bases and 7 bases, there was a span of 23 bases. The CDR3 has 16 residues. The whole variable domain, remainder taken from reference TRBV5-1 and TRBJ1-1, is KAGVTQTPRYLIKTRGQQVTLSCSPISGHRSVSWYQQTPGQGLQFLFEYFSETQRNKGNFPGRFSGRQFSNSRSEMNVSTLELGDSALYLCASSPSPGHPDSEAFFGQGTRLTVV.

The chain combines TRBV7-9 with TRBJ2-3; D not certain. Trimming removed 5 bases at V and 1 base at J, with 4 bases between. This CDR3 has 12 amino acids. From germline, CDR1 is SEHNR and CDR2 FQNEAQ (reference sequence). In nucleotides, the CDR3 is TGTGCCAGCAGCGCGGGCACAGATACGCAGTATTTT. This encodes CASSAGTDTQYF.

V and J are TRBV19 and TRBJ2-1; 8 bases map to TRBD2. This CDR3 contains 14 residues. Trimming at V came to 5 bases and at J to 6 bases, leaving 6 bases not matched to a gene. Germline V gives CDR1 LNHDA, CDR2 SQIVND (reference sequence). CDR3 region: CASSSAGGLNEQFF. DNA of the CDR3: TGTGCCAGTAGTTCGGCGGGGGGCCTCAATGAGCAGTTCTTC.

The chain uses TRBV19 and TRBJ2-7, with D unresolved. The CDR3 is 13 amino acids. The V and J ends lost 2 bases and 4 bases respectively, with 9 bases between them. Germline V gene lookup returns CDR1 LNHDA and CDR2 SQIVND (reference sequence). CDR3 nucleotide sequence: TGTGCCAGTAGTATAAGGACCGAGTACGAGCAGTACTTC. Encoded protein: CASSIRTEYEQYF.

The chain links TRBV4-3 to TRBJ2-3; a possible D gene is TRBD1 (5 bases). This CDR3 is built from 15 residues. Trimming left V 0 bases short and J 2 bases short, with 9 bases between. Germline loops: CDR1 LGHNA, CDR2 YSLEER. The CDR3 loop is CASSQEGRDTDTQYF. DNA of the CDR3: TGCGCCAGCAGCCAAGAGGGCAGGGACACAGATACGCAGTATTTT.

This clone was detected a few times. This chain uses TRBV27 with TRBJ1-2; TRBD1 agrees at 8 bases. Per the germline V gene, CDR1 is MNHEY and CDR2 is SMNVEV (reference sequence). V dropped 2 bases and J dropped 4; count of bases not matched to a gene: 0. The CDR3 runs to 13 residues. For the CDR3, the DNA is TGTGCCAGCAGTTTAGGACAGGGCTATGGCTACACCTTC. Encoded protein: CASSLGQGYGYTF.

The J gene is TRBJ2-1, the V gene TRBV15, with 12 bases fitting TRBD2. This CDR3 is 17 amino acids long. V lost 2 bases and J lost 4; bases outside the gene matches: 6. Germline V gives CDR1 LNHNV, CDR2 YYDKDF (reference sequence). The CDR3 here is CATSRTPTSGSYNEQFF. CDR3 coding DNA: TGTGCCACCAGCAGAACCCCGACTAGCGGGAGTTACAATGAGCAGTTCTTC.

Here the CDR3 DNA reads TGTGCCACCAGCAGAGATATGGCTAGCGACTACGAGCAGTACTTC. This sequence encodes CATSRDMASDYEQYF. V is TRBV15 and J is TRBJ2-7; TRBD2 is a possible D gene (6 bases). V dropped 0 bases and J dropped 3 bases, with 12 bases sitting between them. This CDR3 contains 15 residues. The germline V gene has CDR1 LNHNV and CDR2 YYDKDF (reference sequence).

This clone was picked up one time. V gene TRBV6-5 combines with J gene TRBJ2-1, with unresolved D. The CDR3 has 13 amino acids. Looked up from germline, CDR1 is MNHEY and CDR2 is SVGAGI. V was trimmed by 2 bases and J by 6 bases, leaving 8 bases between them. CDR3: CASSYGDTNEQFF. The CDR3 coding sequence is TGTGCCAGCAGTTACGGAGACACCAATGAGCAGTTCTTC.

The V and J genes are TRBV6-6 and TRBJ2-1, with 10 bases identical to TRBD1. CDR1 and CDR2 from the germline V gene are MNHNY and SVGAGI (reference sequence). The V gene end was trimmed by 1 base and the J gene end by 2 bases; junction bases not matched to a gene: 2. The CDR3 runs 16 residues. As DNA, the CDR3 is TGTGCCAGCAGTTACTGGACAGGGGGTACCTACAATGAGCAGTTCTTC. The encoded protein is CASSYWTGGTYNEQFF.

The chain combines TRBV29-1 with TRBJ1-2; no reliable D call. V was shortened by 0 bases and J by 3 bases, with 14 bases between the two germline ends. Germline loops: CDR1 SQVTM, CDR2 ANQGSEA. The CDR3 consists of 15 residues. CDR3 amino acids: CSVEDPESGDYGYTF. The CDR3 region has the DNA TGCAGCGTTGAAGATCCGGAGAGCGGCGACTATGGCTACACCTTC.

This clone was detected a few times. The chain carries TRBV4-1 and TRBJ1-5; D is unresolved. Trimming took 0 bases from V and 8 from J, leaving 11 bases between them. Germline V gene lookup returns CDR1 MGHRA and CDR2 YSYEKL. This CDR3 comprises 14 residues. The CDR3 DNA reads as TGCGCCAGCAGCCAAGATTTGGAGGCAAAGCCCCAGCATTTT. Translating it yields CASSQDLEAKPQHF.

The chain employs TRBV7-8 and TRBJ1-4; 7 positions match TRBD1. The germline gives CDR1 SGHVS, CDR2 FQNEAQ. The CDR3 is 14 residues long. V was pared by 5 bases and J by 7 bases, with 7 bases of the junction left unmatched. The CDR3 DNA reads as TGTGCCAGCAGCCCGACAGGGAGCGCTGAAAAACTGTTTTTT. It encodes CASSPTGSAEKLFF.